This record covers a single T cell receptor beta chain. Many counts were recorded for this clonotype. Its antigen remains undetermined. A single base separates this from a much larger clone, so it may be a read error. This sample is part of a study of Graves' ophthalmopathy and Graves' hyperthyroidism (dated by TCRdb to the late 2010s). Regarding the research as a whole: Peripheral blood was collected before any treatment was given, at the time of initial diagnosis. TCR beta repertoire signatures were used to distinguish Graves' ophthalmopathy from Graves' hyperthyroidism and to predict progression to ophthalmopathy. In total, approximately 130 blood samples were TCR-sequenced: 43 ophthalmopathy, roughly 77 hyperthyroidism and some 17 hyperthyroidism-to-ophthalmopathy patients. To explore V-J signatures distinguishing ophthalmopathy from hyperthyroidism, a discovery set of 100 or so patients (fewer than 45 ophthalmopathy, about 57 stable hyperthyroidism) was enrolled. The independent validation cohort included approximately 19 hyperthyroidism patients plus 17 patients who later progressed from hyperthyroidism to ophthalmopathy. In six hyperthyroidism patients, the T-cell repertoire of thyroid tissue was compared with the T-cell repertoire of blood. Following sampling, methimazole starting at 30 mg daily was administered to hyperthyroidism patients, and high-dose intravenous methylprednisolone was administered to ophthalmopathy patients.

Results the study describes overall, beyond this receptor: Most of the expanded thyroid clonotypes with a frequency above 0.001 were also detected in blood, and it was suggested that the thyroid immune response may be reflected by blood repertoires. No statistical method was used to predetermine the sample size, and group allocation was not hidden from the investigators. Ophthalmopathy was separated from stable hyperthyroidism by the 13-signature model with roughly 88% sensitivity and around 81% specificity in cross-validation and with 80%/75% in the test set. In validation, the model predicted ophthalmopathy progression with more than 55% sensitivity and about 73% specificity; some 13 predicted patients were CT-confirmed with GO in a median of about 6.1 months.

For repertoire sequencing, TCR beta CDR3 regions were amplified from RNA transcripts. A first-round RT-PCR used HTBI primers with the Qiagen OneStep RT-PCR kit, followed by a second-round multiplex PCR, size selection and purification. Sequencing of the libraries was carried out on an Illumina HiSeq2000 in paired-end mode with 100 bp reads. As for how the authors treated the data: SOAPnuke was used to process the reads, removing any read that contained adapters or uncalled bases, had a mean Phred below 15, or lacked an exact match to the constant primer or identifier. High-quality paired reads were merged with COPE v1.2.5. Each unique nucleotide sequence was treated as a clonotype, and MiTCR v1.1 was used to align the clonotypes to the IMGT TRB V, D and J references. The analysis was limited to V-J combinations with a frequency above 0.0001, which together covered roughly 99% of the repertoires. A TCR clonal expansion and chaos score per V-J combination was defined as the ratio of F50 clonal expansion to chaos observed in the TCRdist matrix. Welch's t-statistics and random forest were used to reduce the features to 10 to 15 V-J combinations, which were then used as input to a naive Bayes classifier. The Morisita-Horn index was used to measure how similar the thyroid and blood repertoires were. The public reads were run again by TCRdb, first through fastp at Q25 and then through MiXCR, and only productive beta chains were kept. CDR3 protein sequences are deduplicated, and each keeps its most common genes and DNA. It is TCRdb's table, rather than the study itself, that gives the V and J calls and clone size. This sample holds around 40,000 distinct CDR3 sequences; about 50% were observed only once. Roughly a sixth of the sample belongs to the ten largest clones.

Patients with ophthalmopathy had moderately to severely active disease, with a Clinical Activity Score of 3 or more, a NOSPECS grade of 4 or more, and a disease duration of less than 3 months. Anyone with other autoimmune diseases, uncontrolled infections, pregnancy or lactation was excluded from the study. Diagnosis was based on clinical symptoms, serum thyroxine, TRAb, thyroid ultrasound and orbital computed tomography. PBMCs were isolated from 7.5 to 10 ml of fresh peripheral blood by Ficoll-Paque density gradient centrifugation. Total RNA was extracted with Trizol reagent and quality-checked on an Agilent 2100 Bioanalyzer. CDR1 is given as MNHNS and CDR2 as SASEGT, both from the germline V gene. Unmatched junction bases come to 12, with V trimmed by 6 bases and J by 4 bases. The CDR3 starts with the cysteine, ends with the phenylalanine, and has 16 residues. The retained sequence is limited to the CDR3, 48 bases, with the frame set at the first base.

Here the chain combines TRBV6-1 and TRBJ2-7, with TRBD1 matching 10 junction bases. This clonotype was sampled from an adult man with Graves' ophthalmopathy. The sequenced material came from peripheral blood. The CDR3 corresponds to CASRVHDGTGVYEQYF. The DNA sequence reads TGTGCCAGCAGAGTACATGACGGGACAGGGGTTTACGAGCAGTACTTC.